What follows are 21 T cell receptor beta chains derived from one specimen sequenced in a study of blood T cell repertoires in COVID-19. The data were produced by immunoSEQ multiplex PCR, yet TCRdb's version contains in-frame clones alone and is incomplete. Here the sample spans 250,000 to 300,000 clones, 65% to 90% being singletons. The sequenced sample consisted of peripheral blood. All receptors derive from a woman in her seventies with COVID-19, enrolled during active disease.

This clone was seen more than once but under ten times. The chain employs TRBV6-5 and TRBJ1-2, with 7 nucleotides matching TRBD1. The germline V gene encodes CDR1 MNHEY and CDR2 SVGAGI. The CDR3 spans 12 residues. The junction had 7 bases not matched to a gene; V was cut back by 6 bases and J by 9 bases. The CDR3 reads CASRPDRASYTF. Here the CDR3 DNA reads TGTGCCAGCAGACCAGACAGGGCCAGCTACACCTTC.

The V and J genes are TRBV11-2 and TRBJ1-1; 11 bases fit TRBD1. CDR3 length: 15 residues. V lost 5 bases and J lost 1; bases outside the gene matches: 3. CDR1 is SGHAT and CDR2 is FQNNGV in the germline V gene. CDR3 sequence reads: CASSRGTGGNTEAFF. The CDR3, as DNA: TGTGCCAGCAGCCGGGGGACAGGGGGGAACACTGAAGCTTTCTTT.

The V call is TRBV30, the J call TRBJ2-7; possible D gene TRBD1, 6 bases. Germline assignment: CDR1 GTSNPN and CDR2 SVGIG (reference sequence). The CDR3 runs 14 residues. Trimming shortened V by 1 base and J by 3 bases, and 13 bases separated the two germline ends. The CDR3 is CAWSDWMDSYEQYF. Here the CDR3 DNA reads TGTGCCTGGAGTGACTGGATGGACAGCTACGAGCAGTACTTC.

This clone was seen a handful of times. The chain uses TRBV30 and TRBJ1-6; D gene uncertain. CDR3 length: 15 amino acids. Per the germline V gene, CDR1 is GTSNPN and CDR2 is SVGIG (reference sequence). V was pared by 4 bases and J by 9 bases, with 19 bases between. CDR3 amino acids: CAWTSGEVPISPLHF. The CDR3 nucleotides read TGTGCCTGGACCTCCGGGGAGGTACCCATTTCACCCCTCCACTTT.

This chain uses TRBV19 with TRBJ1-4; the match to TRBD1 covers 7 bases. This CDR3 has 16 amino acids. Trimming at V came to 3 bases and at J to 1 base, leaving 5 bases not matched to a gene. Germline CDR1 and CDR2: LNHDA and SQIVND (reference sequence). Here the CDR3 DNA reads TGTGCCAGTAGTATCACAAGGGGGCGAACTAATGAAAAACTGTTTTTT. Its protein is CASSITRGRTNEKLFF.

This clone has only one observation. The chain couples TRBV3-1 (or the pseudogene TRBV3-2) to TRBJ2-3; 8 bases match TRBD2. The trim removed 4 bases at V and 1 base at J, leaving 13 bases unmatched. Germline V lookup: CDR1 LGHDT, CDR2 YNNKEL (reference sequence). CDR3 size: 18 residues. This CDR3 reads CASSPELMSGGRTDTQYF. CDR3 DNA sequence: TGTGCCAGCAGCCCTGAACTAATGAGCGGGGGCCGCACAGATACGCAGTATTTT.

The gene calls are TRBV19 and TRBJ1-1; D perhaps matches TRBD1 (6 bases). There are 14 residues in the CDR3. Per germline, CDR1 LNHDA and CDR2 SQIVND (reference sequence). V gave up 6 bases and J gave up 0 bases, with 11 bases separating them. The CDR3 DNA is TGTGCCAGTAGGATACAGGGTTTGAACACTGAAGCTTTCTTT. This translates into CASRIQGLNTEAFF.

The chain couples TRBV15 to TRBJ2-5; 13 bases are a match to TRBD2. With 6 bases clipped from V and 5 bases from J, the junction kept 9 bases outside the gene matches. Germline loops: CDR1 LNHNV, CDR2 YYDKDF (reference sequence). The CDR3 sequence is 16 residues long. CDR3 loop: CATSFTSGGAGETQYF. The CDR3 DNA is TGTGCCACCAGTTTTACTAGCGGGGGGGCCGGGGAGACCCAGTACTTC. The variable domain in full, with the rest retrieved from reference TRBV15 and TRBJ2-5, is DAMVIQNPRYQVTQFGKPVTLSCSQTLNHNVMYWYQQKSSQAPKLLFHYYDKDFNNEADTPDNFQSRRPNTSFCFLDIRSPGLGDTAMYLCATSFTSGGAGETQYFGPGTRLLVL.

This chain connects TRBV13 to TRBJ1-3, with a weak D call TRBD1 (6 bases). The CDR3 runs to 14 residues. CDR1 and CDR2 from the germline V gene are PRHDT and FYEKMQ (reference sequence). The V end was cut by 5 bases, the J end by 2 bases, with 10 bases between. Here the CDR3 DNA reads TGTGCCAGCAGCACTGGACAGCCTGGAAACACCATATATTTT. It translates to CASSTGQPGNTIYF. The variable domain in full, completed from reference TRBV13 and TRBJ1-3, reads AAGVIQSPRHLIKEKRETATLKCYPIPRHDTVYWYQQGPGQDPQFLISFYEKMQSDKGSIPDRFSAQQFSDYHSELNMSSLELGDSALYFCASSTGQPGNTIYFGEGSWLTVV.

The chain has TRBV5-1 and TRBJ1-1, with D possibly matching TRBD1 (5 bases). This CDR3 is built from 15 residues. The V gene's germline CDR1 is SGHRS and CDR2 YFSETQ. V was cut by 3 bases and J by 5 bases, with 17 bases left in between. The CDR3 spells CASSSFGAPATEAFF. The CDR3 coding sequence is TGCGCCAGCAGCTCCTTTGGGGCGCCTGCAACTGAAGCTTTCTTT.

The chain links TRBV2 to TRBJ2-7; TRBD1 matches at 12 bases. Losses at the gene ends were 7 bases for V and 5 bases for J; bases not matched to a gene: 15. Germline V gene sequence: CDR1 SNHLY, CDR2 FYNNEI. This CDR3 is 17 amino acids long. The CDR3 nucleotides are TGTGCCAGCAACCGGGGTGGGACAGGGGGCGGAAGGGACGAGCAGTACTTC. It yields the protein CASNRGGTGGGRDEQYF. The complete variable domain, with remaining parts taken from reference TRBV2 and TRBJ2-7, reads EPEVTQTPSHQVTQMGQEVILRCVPISNHLYFYWYRQILGQKVEFLVSFYNNEISEKSEIFDDQFSVERPDGSNFTLKIRSTKLEDSAMYFCASNRGGTGGGRDEQYFGPGTRLTVT.

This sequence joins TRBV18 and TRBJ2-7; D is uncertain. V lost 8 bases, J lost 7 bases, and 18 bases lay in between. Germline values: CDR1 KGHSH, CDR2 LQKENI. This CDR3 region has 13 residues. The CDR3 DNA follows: TGTGCCAGCACCCCCTTATCCACTTGGGAGCAGTACTTC. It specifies CASTPLSTWEQYF.

CDR3 sequence (DNA): TGCAGCGTGGGAAAGGGGGGGCGAGAGACCCAGTACTTC. Protein sequence: CSVGKGGRETQYF. The chain couples TRBV29-1 to TRBJ2-5, with D possibly being TRBD2 (7 bases). Trimming left V 6 bases short and J 4 bases short, with 15 bases between. The CDR3 contains 13 residues. Germline lookup yields CDR1 SQVTM and CDR2 ANQGSEA.

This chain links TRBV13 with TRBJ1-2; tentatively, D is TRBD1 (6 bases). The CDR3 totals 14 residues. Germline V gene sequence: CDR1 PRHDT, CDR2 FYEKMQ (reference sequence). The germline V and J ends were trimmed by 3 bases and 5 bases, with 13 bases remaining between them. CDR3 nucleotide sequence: TGTGCCAGCAGCTTGAGGACAGCCAATTATGGCTACACCTTC. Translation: CASSLRTANYGYTF.

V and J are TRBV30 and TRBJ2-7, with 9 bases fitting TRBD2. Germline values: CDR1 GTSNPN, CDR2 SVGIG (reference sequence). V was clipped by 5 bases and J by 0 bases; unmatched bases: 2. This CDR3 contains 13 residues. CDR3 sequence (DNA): TGTGCCTGGGCTAGCGGGACCTCCTACGAGCAGTACTTC. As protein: CAWASGTSYEQYF. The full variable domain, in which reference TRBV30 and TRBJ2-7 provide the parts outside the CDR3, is SQTIHQWPATLVQPVGSPLSLECTVEGTSNPNLYWYRQAAGRGLQLLFYSVGIGQISSEVPQNLSASRPQDRQFILSSKKLLLSDSGFYLCAWASGTSYEQYFGPGTRLTVT.

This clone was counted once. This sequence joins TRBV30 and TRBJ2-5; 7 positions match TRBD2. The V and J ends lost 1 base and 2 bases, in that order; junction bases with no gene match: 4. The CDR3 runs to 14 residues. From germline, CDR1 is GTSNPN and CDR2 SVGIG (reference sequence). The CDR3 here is CAWSETGLQETQYF. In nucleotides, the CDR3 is TGTGCCTGGAGTGAGACGGGACTACAAGAGACCCAGTACTTC.

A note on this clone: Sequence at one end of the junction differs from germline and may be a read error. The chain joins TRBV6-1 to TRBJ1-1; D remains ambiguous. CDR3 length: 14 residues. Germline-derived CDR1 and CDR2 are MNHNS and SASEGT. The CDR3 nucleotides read TGTGCCGGCAGTGAAGCGGTTGGCGGGACTGAAGCTTTCTTT. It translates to CAGSEAVGGTEAFF.

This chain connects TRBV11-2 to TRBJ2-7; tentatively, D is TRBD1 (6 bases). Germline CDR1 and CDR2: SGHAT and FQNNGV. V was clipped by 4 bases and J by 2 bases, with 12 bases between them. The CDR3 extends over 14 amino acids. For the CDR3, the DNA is TGTGCCAGCAGCTCCCGGACAGAAACCTACGAGCAGTACTTC. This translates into CASSSRTETYEQYF.

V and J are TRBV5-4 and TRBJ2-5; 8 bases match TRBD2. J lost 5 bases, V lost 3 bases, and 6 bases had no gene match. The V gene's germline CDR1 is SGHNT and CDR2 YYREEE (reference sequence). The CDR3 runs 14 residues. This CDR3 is CASSSPTSVETQYF. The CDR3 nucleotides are TGTGCCAGCAGCTCCCCGACTAGCGTGGAGACCCAGTACTTC.

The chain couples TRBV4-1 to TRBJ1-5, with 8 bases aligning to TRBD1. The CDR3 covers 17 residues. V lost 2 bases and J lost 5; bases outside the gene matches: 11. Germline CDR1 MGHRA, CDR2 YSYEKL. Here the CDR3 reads CASSQPIGQGEDQPQHF. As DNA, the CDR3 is TGCGCCAGCAGCCAACCCATTGGACAGGGAGAAGATCAGCCCCAGCATTTT.

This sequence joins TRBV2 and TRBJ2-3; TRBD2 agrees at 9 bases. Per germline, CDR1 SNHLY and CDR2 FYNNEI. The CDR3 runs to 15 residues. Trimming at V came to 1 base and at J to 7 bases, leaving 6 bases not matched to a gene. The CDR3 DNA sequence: TGTGCCAGCAGTGAAGGACTAGCGGAGGGGCATACGCAGTATTTT. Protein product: CASSEGLAEGHTQYF.